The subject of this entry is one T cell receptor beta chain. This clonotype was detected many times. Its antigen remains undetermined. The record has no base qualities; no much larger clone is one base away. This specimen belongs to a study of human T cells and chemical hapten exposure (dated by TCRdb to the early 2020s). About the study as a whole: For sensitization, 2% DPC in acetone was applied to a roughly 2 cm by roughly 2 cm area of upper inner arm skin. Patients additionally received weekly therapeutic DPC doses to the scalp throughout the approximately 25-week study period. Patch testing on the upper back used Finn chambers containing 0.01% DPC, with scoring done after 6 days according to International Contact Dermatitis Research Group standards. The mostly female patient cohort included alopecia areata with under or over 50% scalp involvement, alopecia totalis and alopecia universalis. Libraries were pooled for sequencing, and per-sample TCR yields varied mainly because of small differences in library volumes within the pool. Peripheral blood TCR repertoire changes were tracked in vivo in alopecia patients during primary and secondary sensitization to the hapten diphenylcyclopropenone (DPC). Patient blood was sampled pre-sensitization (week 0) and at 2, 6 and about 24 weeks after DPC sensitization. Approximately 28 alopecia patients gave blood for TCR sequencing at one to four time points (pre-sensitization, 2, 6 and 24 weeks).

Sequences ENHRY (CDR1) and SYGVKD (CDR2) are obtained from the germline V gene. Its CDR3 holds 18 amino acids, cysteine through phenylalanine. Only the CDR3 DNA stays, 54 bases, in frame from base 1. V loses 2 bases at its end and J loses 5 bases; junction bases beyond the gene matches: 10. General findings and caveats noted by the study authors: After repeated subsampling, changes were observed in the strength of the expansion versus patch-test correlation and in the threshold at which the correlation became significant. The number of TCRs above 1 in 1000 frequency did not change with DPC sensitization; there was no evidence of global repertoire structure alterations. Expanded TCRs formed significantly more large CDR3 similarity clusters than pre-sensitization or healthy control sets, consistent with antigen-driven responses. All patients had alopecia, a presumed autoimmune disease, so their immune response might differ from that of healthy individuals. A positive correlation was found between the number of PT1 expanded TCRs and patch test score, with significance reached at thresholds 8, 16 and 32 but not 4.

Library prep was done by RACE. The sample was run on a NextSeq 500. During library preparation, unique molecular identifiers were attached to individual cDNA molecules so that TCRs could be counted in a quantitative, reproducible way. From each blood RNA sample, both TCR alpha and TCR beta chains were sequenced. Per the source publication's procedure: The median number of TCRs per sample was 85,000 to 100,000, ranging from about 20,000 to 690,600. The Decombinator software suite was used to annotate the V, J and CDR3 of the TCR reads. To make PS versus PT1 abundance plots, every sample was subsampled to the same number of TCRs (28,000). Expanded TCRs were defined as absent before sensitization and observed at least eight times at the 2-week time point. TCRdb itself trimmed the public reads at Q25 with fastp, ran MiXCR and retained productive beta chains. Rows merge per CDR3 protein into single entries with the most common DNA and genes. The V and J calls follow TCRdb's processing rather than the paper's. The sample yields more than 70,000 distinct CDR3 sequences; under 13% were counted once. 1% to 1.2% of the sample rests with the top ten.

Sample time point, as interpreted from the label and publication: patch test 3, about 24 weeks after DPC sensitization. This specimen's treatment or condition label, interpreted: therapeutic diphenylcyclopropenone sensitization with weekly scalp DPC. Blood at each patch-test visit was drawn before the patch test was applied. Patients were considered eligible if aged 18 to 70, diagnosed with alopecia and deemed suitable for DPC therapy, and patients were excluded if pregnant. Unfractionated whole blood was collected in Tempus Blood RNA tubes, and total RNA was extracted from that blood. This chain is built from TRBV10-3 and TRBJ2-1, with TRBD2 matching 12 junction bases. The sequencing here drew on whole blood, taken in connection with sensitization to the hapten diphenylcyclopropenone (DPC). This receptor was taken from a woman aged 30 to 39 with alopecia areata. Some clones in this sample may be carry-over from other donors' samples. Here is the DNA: TGTGCCATCAGTGAGACCCCCTTTCTAGCGGGAGGGAACAATGAGCAGTTCTTC. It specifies CAISETPFLAGGNNEQFF.